The sequence of this T cell receptor beta chain was determined in a study of T cell repertoires in cytomegalovirus infection. Study at large: Selection of CMV epitopes for the study included recently identified HLA-C-restricted and well-studied HLA-B-restricted ones. Indicated by public TCR beta signatures were CMV infection and matching HLA type.

TCRdb reprocessed the reads with MiXCR, giving one entry per CDR3 protein. The table lists some 900,000 distinct CDR3 sequences, 32% of them singletons. Study results and limitations: HLA-C-restricted CMV-specific TCR beta clonotypes prevailed in the ex vivo response. Of the TCR beta families, the public ones yielded a cumulative frequency that identified carriers of CMV plus the relevant HLA.

Trimming shortened V by 3 bases and J by 3 bases, and 5 bases separated the two germline ends. Germline V gene sequence: CDR1 LGHDT, CDR2 YNNKEL (reference sequence). CDR3 length: 12 amino acids. As for this clonotype: No antigen is known for it.

V and J are TRBV3-1 and TRBJ2-5, with D uncertain. This receptor was obtained from a human donor in good health (CMV status not recorded). Some clones in this sample may be carry-over from other donors' samples. The sample here was cultured CD8+ T cells from PBMCs, taken from culture after CMV antigen stimulation. The CDR3 reads CASSQSEETQYF. CDR3 DNA: TGTGCCAGCAGCCAGTCCGAAGAGACCCAGTACTTC.